Detailed here is one TCR beta chain. Its antigen remains unknown. Every CD8+ subset sample held more than 250,000 flow-sorted cells, done in triplicate. The naive CD8+ gate required CD45RO-CCR7+CD27+CD95- phenotype. These data are taken from a study of CXCR3-negative and CXCR3-positive naive CD8 T cells. Study-wide results and caveats: Sequencing showed both naive subsets with comparably high diversity, and memory CD8+ cells much lower. A higher hydrophobicity marked the TRB CDR3s of CXCR3-positive naive cells versus CXCR3-negative naive cells.

TRB cDNA was prepared as libraries by UMI-labeled 5' RACE. TCRdb re-called the 5' RACE reads and catalogs CDR3 proteins one per entry, DNA excluded. The sample has around 40,000 distinct CDR3 sequences; the top ten hold around 2%. Germline CDR1 and CDR2: SGDLS and YYNGEE. The CDR3 consists of 16 residues. The specimen was naive CXCR3- CD8+ T cells from blood. The subset: CD45RO-CCR7+CD27+CD95- naive CD8+ T cells lacking CXCR3 (TNR3-). This receptor was identified in a human donor in good health. Some clones in this sample may be carry-over from other donors' samples. The rearrangement uses TRBV9 and TRBJ2-7; the TRBD1 assignment by TCRdb is unverifiable without DNA. The CDR3 loop reads CASSVALTGFVYEQYF.